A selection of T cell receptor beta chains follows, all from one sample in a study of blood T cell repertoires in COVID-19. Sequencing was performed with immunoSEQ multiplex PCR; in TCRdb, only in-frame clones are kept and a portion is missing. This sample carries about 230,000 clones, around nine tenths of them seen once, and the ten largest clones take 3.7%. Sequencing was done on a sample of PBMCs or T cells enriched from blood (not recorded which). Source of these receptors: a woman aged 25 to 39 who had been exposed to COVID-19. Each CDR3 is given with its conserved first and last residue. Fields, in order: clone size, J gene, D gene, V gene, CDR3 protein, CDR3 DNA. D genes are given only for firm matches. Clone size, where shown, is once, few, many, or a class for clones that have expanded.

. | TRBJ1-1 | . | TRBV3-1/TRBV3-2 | CASSQVVRGRRTEAFF | TGTGCCAGCAGCCAAGTGGTCAGAGGTAGGCGGACTGAAGCTTTCTTT
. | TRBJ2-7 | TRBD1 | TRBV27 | CASRPGTGSFIYEQYF | TGTGCCAGCAGGCCCGGGACAGGGAGTTTTATCTACGAGCAGTACTTC
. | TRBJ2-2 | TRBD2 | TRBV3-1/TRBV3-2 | CASSHDLGSREGLPGELFF | TGTGCCAGCAGCCATGACCTCGGGAGCAGGGAGGGCCTCCCCGGGGAGCTGTTTTTT
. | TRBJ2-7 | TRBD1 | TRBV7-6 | CASSNRDREGYEQYF | TGTGCCAGCAGCAACCGGGACAGGGAAGGCTACGAGCAGTACTTC
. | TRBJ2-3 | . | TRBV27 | CASSLSSTDTQYF | TGTGCCAGCAGTTTATCGAGTACAGATACGCAGTATTTT
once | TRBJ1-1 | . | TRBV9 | CASSRRGTEAFF | TGTGCCAGCAGCCGGCGGGGGACCGAAGCTTTCTTT
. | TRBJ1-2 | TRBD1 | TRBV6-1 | CASSETGGYGYTF | TGTGCCAGCAGTGAAACAGGGGGCTATGGCTACACCTTC
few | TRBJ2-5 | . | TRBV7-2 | CASRTGAGETQYF | TGTGCCAGCAGAACAGGGGCGGGGGAGACCCAGTACTTC
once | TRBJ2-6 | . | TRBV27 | CASSPRGANVLTF | TGTGCCAGCAGTCCGCGCGGGGCCAACGTCCTGACTTTC
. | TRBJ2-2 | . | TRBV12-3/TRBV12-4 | CASKPNNAGELFF | TGTGCCAGCAAGCCTAATAATGCCGGGGAGCTGTTTTTT
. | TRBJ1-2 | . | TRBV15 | CATSRDRNYGYTF | TGTGCCACCAGCAGAGATCGGAACTATGGCTACACCTTC
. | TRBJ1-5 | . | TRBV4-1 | CASSQDWTALNQPQHF | TGCGCCAGCAGCCAAGATTGGACAGCATTAAATCAGCCCCAGCATTTT